The clone carrying this T cell receptor beta chain was detected a few times. No antigen is known for it. This sample was included in a study of T cells in Graves' hyperthyroidism and ophthalmopathy. Findings and caveats of the study: Ophthalmopathy cases were set apart from stable hyperthyroidism by a 13 V-J model.

RNA transcripts served as the template for amplifying TCR beta CDR3 regions. During a first-round RT-PCR of the TCR CDR3, the HTBI primer set was used. TCRdb recomputed calls from the multiplex PCR reads with MiXCR, one row per CDR3 protein. In the table there are some 490,000 distinct CDR3 sequences, less than 25% of which are singletons. Trimming pared 4 bases from V and 0 bases from J, leaving 15 bases between. The germline V gene has CDR1 LGHDT and CDR2 YNNKEL (reference sequence). The CDR3 consists of 16 residues. The rearrangement joins TRBV3-1 to TRBJ1-2; D remains unclear. Sequenced input: blood. The clonotype comes from a woman aged 70-85 years with Graves' ophthalmopathy. CDR3 amino acids: CASSPYLIPPNYGYTF. The CDR3 region has the DNA TGTGCCAGCAGCCCGTACTTAATTCCTCCTAACTATGGCTACACCTTC.